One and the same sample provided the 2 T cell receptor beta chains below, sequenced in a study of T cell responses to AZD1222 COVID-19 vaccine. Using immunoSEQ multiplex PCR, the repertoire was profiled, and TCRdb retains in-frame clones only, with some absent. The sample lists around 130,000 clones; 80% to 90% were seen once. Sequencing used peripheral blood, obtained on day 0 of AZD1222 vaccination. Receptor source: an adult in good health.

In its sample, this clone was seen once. The CDR3 protein is CASSYWTGAGNTIYF. In nucleotides, the CDR3 is TGTGCCAGCAGTTACTGGACAGGGGCCGGAAACACCATATATTTT. The chain combines TRBV6-5 with TRBJ1-3; 9 bases are shared with TRBD1. Trimming at V came to 1 base and at J to 4 bases, leaving 2 bases not matched to a gene. This CDR3 has 15 amino acids. Germline lookup yields CDR1 MNHEY and CDR2 SVGAGI.

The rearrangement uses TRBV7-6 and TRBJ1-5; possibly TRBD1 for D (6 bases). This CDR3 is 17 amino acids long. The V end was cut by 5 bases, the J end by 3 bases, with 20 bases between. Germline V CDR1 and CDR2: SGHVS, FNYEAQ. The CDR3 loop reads CASSPSSGTRFNQPQHF. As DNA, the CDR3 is TGTGCCAGCAGCCCATCCTCCGGGACAAGGTTCAATCAGCCCCAGCATTTT. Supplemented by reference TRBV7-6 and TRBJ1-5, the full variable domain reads GAGVSQSPRYKVTKRGQDVALRCDPISGHVSLYWYRQALGQGPEFLTYFNYEAQQDKSGLPNDRFSAERPEGSISTLTIQRTEQRDSAMYRCASSPSSGTRFNQPQHFGDGTRLSIL.